This T cell receptor beta chain originates from a study of cytomegalovirus exposure and HLA in healthy donors. Study overall: The 95 to 150 validation repertoires used a platform that matched the one used for the 600 to 700 first-cohort repertoires, as a later analysis reported. Findings and limits, study-wide: Among TCR sequences, most were rare, though some public TCRs appeared in many donors.

Profiling relied on immunoSEQ multiplex PCR, and the TCRdb table lists in-frame clones only, not all of them. This table has about 140,000 clones, about 88% appearing once. About this clone itself: Its antigen remains unidentified.

Separation from the approximately 660-subject first cohort characterized the roughly 120-subject validation cohort, to which the donors belonged. The CDR3 is made up of 14 amino acids. Trimming left V 5 bases short and J 0 bases short, with 10 bases between. Germline V gives CDR1 SNHLY, CDR2 FYNNEI. The V call is TRBV2, the J call TRBJ1-1; D might be TRBD1 (5 bases). This sequence was found in a man aged 18 to 30 in good health and CMV-seropositive. The sample consisted of PBMCs. CDR3 nucleotide sequence: TGTGCCAGCAGTTCAGGGAGGATGAACACTGAAGCTTTCTTT. It is translated as CASSSGRMNTEAFF. Based on the CDR3 plus reference TRBV2 and TRBJ1-1, the full variable domain is EPEVTQTPSHQVTQMGQEVILRCVPISNHLYFYWYRQILGQKVEFLVSFYNNEISEKSEIFDDQFSVERPDGSNFTLKIRSTKLEDSAMYFCASSSGRMNTEAFFGQGTRLTVV.